The entry below gives a single TCR beta chain sequence along with its context. What it binds is unknown. The sample comes from a study of vaccination and CD4 T cells after COVID-19. Germline assignment: CDR1 SNHLY and CDR2 FYNNEI. The ends were cut back, 0 bases at V and 0 bases at J, with 6 bases in the middle. CDR3 length: 15 amino acids. Described treatment: approximately 9-day PBMC culture with coronavirus spike peptide pools or control peptides (ViraFEST assay). Scientists ran DNA taken from cultured CD4+ T cells through the Oncomine TCR Beta short-read assay for sequencing. MiXCR, applied by TCRdb to the PCR reads, yields one record per CDR3 protein. The table shows approximately 12,000 distinct CDR3 sequences, with roughly three fifths occurring only once.

Sample: CD4+ T cells from blood, cultured in vitro. J is TRBJ1-5 and V is TRBV2; D uncertain. The TCR sequence derives from a human donor who had recovered from COVID-19. The CDR3 is CASSEAGYSNQPQHF. CDR3 DNA: TGTGCCAGCAGTGAAGCGGGATATAGCAATCAGCCCCAGCATTTT.